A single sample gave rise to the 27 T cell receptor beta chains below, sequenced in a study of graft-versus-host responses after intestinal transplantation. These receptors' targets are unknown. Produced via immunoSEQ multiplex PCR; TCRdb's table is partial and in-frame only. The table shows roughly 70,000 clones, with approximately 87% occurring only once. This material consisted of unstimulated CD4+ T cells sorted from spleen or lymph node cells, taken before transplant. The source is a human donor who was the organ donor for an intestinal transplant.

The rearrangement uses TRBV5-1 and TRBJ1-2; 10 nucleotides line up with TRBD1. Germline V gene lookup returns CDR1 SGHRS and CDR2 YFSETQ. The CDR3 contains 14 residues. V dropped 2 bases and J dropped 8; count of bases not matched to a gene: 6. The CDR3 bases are TGCGCCAGCAGCTTAGACAGGGGGCGGGAAGGCTACACCTTC. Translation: CASSLDRGREGYTF. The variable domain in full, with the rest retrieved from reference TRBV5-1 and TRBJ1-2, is KAGVTQTPRYLIKTRGQQVTLSCSPISGHRSVSWYQQTPGQGLQFLFEYFSETQRNKGNFPGRFSGRQFSNSRSEMNVSTLELGDSALYLCASSLDRGREGYTFGSGTRLTVV.

CDR3 DNA sequence: TGTGCCAGCAGCCGGGACAGGAGAAGGCAGTACGTC. This translates into CASSRDRRRQYV. The rearrangement uses TRBV28 and TRBJ2-7, with TRBD1 matching 8 bases. Unmatched junction bases numbered 7, after V lost 6 bases and J lost 9 bases. This CDR3 is built from 12 residues. Germline V gene data show CDR1 as MDHEN and CDR2 as SYDVKM.

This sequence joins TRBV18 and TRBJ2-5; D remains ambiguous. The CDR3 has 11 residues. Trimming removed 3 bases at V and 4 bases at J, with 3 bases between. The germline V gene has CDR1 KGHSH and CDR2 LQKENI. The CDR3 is CASSPRETQYF. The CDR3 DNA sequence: TGTGCCAGCTCACCGAGAGAGACCCAGTACTTC. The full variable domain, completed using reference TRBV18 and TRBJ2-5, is NAGVMQNPRHLVRRRGQEARLRCSPMKGHSHVYWYRQLPEEGLKFMVYLQKENIIDESGMPKERFSAEFPKEGPSILRIQQVVRGDSAAYFCASSPRETQYFGPGTRLLVL.

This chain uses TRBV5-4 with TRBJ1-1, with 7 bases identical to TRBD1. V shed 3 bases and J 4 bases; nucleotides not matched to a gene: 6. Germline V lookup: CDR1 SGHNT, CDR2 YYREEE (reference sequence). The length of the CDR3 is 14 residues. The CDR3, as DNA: TGTGCCAGCAGCTCGACAGGGCTGGCCACTGAAGCTTTCTTT. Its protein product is CASSSTGLATEAFF. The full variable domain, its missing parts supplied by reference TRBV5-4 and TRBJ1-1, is ETGVTQSPTHLIKTRGQQVTLRCSSQSGHNTVSWYQQALGQGPQFIFQYYREEENGRGNFPPRFSGLQFPNYSSELNVNALELDDSALYLCASSSTGLATEAFFGQGTRLTVV.

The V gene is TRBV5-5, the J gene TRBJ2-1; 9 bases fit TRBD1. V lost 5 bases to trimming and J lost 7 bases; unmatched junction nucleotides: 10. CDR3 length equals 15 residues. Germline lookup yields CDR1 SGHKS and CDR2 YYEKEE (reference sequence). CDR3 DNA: TGTGCCAGCAGAATGGGACAGGGAATAGCGAATGAGCAGTTCTTC. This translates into CASRMGQGIANEQFF.

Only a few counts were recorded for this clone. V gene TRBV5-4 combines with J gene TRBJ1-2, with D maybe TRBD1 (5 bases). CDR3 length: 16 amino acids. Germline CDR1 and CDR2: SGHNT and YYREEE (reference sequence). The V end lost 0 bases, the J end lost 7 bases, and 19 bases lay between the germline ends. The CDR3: CASSLAQGGSVVGYTF. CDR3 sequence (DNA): TGTGCCAGCAGCTTGGCCCAGGGTGGATCGGTAGTTGGCTACACCTTC.

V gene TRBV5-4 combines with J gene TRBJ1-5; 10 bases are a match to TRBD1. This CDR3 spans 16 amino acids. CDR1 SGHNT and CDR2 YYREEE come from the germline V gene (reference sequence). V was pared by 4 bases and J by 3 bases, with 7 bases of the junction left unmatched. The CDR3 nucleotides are TGTGCCAGCAGCGCCGGGACAGGGGTTTTCAATCAGCCCCAGCATTTT. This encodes CASSAGTGVFNQPQHF.

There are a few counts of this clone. The CDR3 DNA is TGTGCCAGCAGACGAGGGCGGGGAAGCACAGATACGCAGTATTTT. Protein product: CASRRGRGSTDTQYF. This rearrangement joins TRBV7-2 to TRBJ2-3; TRBD2 is a possible D gene (6 bases). The CDR3 contains 15 residues. Germline CDR1 reads SGHTA; CDR2 reads FQGNSA. Trimming removed 6 bases at V and 0 bases at J, with 13 bases between.

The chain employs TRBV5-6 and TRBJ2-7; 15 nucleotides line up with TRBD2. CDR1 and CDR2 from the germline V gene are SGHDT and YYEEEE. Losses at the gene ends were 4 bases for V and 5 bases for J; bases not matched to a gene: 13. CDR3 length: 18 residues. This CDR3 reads CASSPAAGTSGGNDEQYV. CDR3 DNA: TGTGCCAGCAGCCCCGCCGCCGGGACTAGCGGGGGGAATGACGAGCAGTACGTC.

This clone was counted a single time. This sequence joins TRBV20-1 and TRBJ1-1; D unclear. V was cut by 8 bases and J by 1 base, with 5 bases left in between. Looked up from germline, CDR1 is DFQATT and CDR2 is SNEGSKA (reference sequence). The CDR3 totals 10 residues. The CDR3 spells CSPWNTEAFF. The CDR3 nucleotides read TGCAGTCCTTGGAACACTGAAGCTTTCTTT.

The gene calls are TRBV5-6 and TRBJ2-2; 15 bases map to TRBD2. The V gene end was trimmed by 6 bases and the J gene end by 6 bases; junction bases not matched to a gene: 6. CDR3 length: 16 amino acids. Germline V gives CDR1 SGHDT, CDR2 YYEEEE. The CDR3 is CASKKRTSGGAGELFF. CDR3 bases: TGTGCCAGCAAAAAGCGGACTAGCGGGGGGGCCGGGGAGCTGTTTTTT. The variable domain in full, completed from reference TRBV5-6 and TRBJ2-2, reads DAGVTQSPTHLIKTRGQQVTLRCSPKSGHDTVSWYQQALGQGPQFIFQYYEEEERQRGNFPDRFSGHQFPNYSSELNVNALLLGDSALYLCASKKRTSGGAGELFFGEGSRLTVL.

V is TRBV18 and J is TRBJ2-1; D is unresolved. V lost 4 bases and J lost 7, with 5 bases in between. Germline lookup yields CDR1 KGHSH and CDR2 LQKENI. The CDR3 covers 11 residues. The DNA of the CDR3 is TGTGCCAGCTCACAAACAAATGAGCAGTTCTTC. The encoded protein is CASSQTNEQFF.

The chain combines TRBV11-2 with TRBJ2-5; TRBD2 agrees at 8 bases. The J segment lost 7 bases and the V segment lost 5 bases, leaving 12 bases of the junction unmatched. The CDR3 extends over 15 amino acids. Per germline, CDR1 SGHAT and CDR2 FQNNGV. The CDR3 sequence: CASSPRSGLAGTQYF. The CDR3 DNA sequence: TGTGCCAGCAGCCCTAGATCGGGGCTAGCGGGGACCCAGTACTTC.

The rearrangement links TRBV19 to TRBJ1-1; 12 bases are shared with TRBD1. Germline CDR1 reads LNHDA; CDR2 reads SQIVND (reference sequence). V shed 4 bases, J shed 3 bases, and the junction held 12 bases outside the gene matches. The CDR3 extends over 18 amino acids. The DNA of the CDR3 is TGTGCCAGTAGTACCCTGGGACAGGGGGCTAGTACCGACACTGAAGCTTTCTTT. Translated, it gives CASSTLGQGASTDTEAFF.

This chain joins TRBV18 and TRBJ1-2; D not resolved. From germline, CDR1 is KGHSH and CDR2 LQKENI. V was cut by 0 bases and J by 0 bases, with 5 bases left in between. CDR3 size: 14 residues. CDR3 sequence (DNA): TGTGCCAGCTCACCACCGGGCACTAACTATGGCTACACCTTC. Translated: CASSPPGTNYGYTF.

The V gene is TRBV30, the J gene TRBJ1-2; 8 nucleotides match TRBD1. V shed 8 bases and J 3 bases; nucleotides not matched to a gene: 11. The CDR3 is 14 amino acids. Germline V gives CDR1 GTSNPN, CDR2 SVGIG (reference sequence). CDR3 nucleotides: TGTGCCATACCGGGACAGGTCCCCTACTATGGCTACACCTTC. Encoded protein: CAIPGQVPYYGYTF.

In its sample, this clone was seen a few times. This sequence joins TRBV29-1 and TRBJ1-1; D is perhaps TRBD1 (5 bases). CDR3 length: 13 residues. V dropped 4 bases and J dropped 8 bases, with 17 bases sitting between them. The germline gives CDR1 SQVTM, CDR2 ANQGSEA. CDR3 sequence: CSVGVGPVNEAFF. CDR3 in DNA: TGCAGCGTTGGTGTGGGGCCCGTTAACGAAGCTTTCTTT.

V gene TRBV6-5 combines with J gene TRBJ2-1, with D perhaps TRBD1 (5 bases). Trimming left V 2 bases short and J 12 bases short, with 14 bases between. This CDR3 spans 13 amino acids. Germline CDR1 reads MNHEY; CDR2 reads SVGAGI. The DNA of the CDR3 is TGTGCCAGCAGTTACCAACCGGACAAGGGGCAGTTCTTC. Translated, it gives CASSYQPDKGQFF.

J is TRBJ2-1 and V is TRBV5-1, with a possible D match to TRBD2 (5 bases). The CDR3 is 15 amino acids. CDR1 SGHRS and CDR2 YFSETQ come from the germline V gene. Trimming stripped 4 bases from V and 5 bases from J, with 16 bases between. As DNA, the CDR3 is TGCGCCAGCAGCCCGGGTTCCAGCGGAAACAATGAGCAGTTCTTC. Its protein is CASSPGSSGNNEQFF.

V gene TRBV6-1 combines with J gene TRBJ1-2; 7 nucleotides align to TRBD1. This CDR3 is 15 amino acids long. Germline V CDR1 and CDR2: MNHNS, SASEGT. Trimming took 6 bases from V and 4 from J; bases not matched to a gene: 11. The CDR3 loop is CASRPIGGWSYGYTF. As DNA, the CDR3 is TGTGCCAGCAGGCCCATAGGGGGCTGGAGCTATGGCTACACCTTC.

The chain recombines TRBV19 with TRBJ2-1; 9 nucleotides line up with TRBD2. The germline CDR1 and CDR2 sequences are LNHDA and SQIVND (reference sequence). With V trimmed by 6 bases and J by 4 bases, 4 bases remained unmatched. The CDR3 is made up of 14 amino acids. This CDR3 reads CASRPTSGYNEQFF. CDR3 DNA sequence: TGTGCCAGTAGACCGACTAGCGGATACAATGAGCAGTTCTTC.

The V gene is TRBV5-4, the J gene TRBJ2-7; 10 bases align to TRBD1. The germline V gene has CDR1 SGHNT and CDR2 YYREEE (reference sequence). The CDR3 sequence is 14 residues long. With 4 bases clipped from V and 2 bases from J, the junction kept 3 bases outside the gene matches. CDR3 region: CASSHGQGAYEQYV. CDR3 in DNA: TGTGCCAGCAGCCACGGACAGGGGGCCTACGAGCAGTACGTC.

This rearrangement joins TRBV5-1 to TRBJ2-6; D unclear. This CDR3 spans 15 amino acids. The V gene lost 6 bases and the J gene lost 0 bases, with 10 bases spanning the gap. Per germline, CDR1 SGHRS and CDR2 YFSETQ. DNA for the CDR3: TGCGCCAGCACTTATTTTAGCTCTGGGGCCAACGTCCTGACTTTC. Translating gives CASTYFSSGANVLTF.

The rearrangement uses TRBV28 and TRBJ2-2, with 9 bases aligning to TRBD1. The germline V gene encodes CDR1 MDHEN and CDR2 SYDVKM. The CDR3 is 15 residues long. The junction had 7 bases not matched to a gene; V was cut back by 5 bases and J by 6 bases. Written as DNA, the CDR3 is TGTGCCAGCAGTGGGGGACAGGGAAGGGCCGGGGAGCTGTTTTTT. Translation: CASSGGQGRAGELFF.

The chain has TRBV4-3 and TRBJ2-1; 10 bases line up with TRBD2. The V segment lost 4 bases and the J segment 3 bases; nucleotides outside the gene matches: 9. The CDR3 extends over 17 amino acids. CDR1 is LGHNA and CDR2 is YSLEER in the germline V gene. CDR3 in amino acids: CASSPQTASGGYNEQFF. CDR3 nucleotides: TGCGCCAGCAGCCCACAAACCGCTAGCGGGGGCTACAATGAGCAGTTCTTC.

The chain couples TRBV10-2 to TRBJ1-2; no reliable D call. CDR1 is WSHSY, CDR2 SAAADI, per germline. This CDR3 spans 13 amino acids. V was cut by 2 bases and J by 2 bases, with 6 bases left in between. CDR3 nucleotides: TGCGCCAGCAGTGAGAGGCGGAACTATGGCTACACCTTC. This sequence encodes CASSERRNYGYTF.

CDR3 protein: CASSRPKTNSGNTIYF. DNA for the CDR3: TGTGCCAGCAGCCGACCCAAGACAAACTCTGGAAACACCATATATTTT. The chain couples TRBV13 to TRBJ1-3; unclear D gene. The germline gives CDR1 PRHDT, CDR2 FYEKMQ (reference sequence). V gave up 5 bases and J gave up 0 bases, with 14 bases separating them. The CDR3 consists of 16 residues.